These T cell receptor beta chains were read from a single sample in a study of cytomegalovirus exposure and HLA in healthy donors. Profiled with immunoSEQ multiplex PCR; TCRdb holds only in-frame clones, not every one. The data show about 80,000 clones, with more than 50% seen just once and 4.4% held by the top ten. Sample: PBMCs. The receptors were gathered from a male donor in good health and CMV-seropositive. Each CDR3 is given with its conserved first and last residue. The order of the fields is V gene, CDR3 length, clone size, J gene, D gene, CDR3 protein, CDR3 DNA. D genes are given only for firm matches. Only part of the rows carry a size: once, few, many, or a class if the clone is expanded.

v_call: TRBV15; cdr3_length: 16; clone_size: -; j_call: TRBJ1-6; d_call: -; cdr3_aa: CATSRGGSRANSPLHF; cdr3_nt: TGTGCCACCAGCCGCGGGGGGAGCAGGGCGAATTCACCCCTCCACTTT
v_call: TRBV7-2; cdr3_length: 16; clone_size: -; j_call: TRBJ1-2; d_call: TRBD1; cdr3_aa: CASSPTPGQGAFGYTF; cdr3_nt: TGTGCCAGCAGCCCTACGCCGGGACAGGGGGCCTTTGGCTACACCTTC
v_call: TRBV6-6; cdr3_length: 16; clone_size: -; j_call: TRBJ2-1; d_call: TRBD2; cdr3_aa: CASSPATSGGTDEQFF; cdr3_nt: TGTGCCAGCAGTCCCGCTACTAGCGGGGGCACGGATGAGCAGTTCTTC
v_call: TRBV5-6; cdr3_length: 15; clone_size: -; j_call: TRBJ1-2; d_call: TRBD1; cdr3_aa: CASSPSGTGAKGYTF; cdr3_nt: TGTGCCAGCAGCCCCTCCGGGACAGGGGCGAAGGGCTACACCTTC
v_call: TRBV10-3; cdr3_length: 18; clone_size: few; j_call: TRBJ2-2; d_call: TRBD2; cdr3_aa: CAISESLAGGLNTGELFF; cdr3_nt: TGTGCCATCAGTGAGTCGCTAGCGGGGGGGCTTAACACCGGGGAGCTGTTTTTT
v_call: TRBV28; cdr3_length: 11; clone_size: -; j_call: TRBJ2-7; d_call: -; cdr3_aa: CASSLHYEQYF; cdr3_nt: TGTGCCAGCAGTTTACACTACGAGCAGTACTTC
v_call: TRBV30; cdr3_length: 17; clone_size: -; j_call: TRBJ1-4; d_call: TRBD1; cdr3_aa: CALDRGRGGDVREKLFF; cdr3_nt: TGTGCACTCGACAGGGGGCGGGGAGGGGACGTCCGTGAAAAACTGTTTTTT
v_call: TRBV15; cdr3_length: 13; clone_size: -; j_call: TRBJ1-2; d_call: -; cdr3_aa: CATSRVGGDGYTF; cdr3_nt: TGTGCCACCAGCAGAGTCGGGGGGGATGGCTACACCTTC
v_call: TRBV7-9; cdr3_length: 15; clone_size: -; j_call: TRBJ2-1; d_call: TRBD2; cdr3_aa: CASSPGLALGGEQFF; cdr3_nt: TGTGCCAGCAGCCCGGGACTAGCGCTGGGGGGGGAGCAGTTCTTC
v_call: TRBV25-1; cdr3_length: 18; clone_size: -; j_call: TRBJ2-1; d_call: TRBD2; cdr3_aa: CASRGRGLAGGPWDEQFF; cdr3_nt: TGTGCCAGCAGGGGACGGGGGCTAGCGGGAGGGCCTTGGGATGAGCAGTTCTTC
v_call: TRBV5-4; cdr3_length: 16; clone_size: -; j_call: TRBJ2-1; d_call: TRBD2; cdr3_aa: CASSSGTSGLYNEQFF; cdr3_nt: TGTGCCAGCAGCTCCGGGACTAGCGGGCTGTACAATGAGCAGTTCTTC
v_call: TRBV10-1; cdr3_length: 14; clone_size: few; j_call: TRBJ1-1; d_call: -; cdr3_aa: CASRSREGGPEAFF; cdr3_nt: TGCGCCAGCAGATCTCGCGAGGGTGGCCCTGAAGCTTTCTTT
v_call: TRBV9; cdr3_length: 17; clone_size: -; j_call: TRBJ1-4; d_call: -; cdr3_aa: CASSPSGGESTNEKLFF; cdr3_nt: TGTGCCAGCAGCCCCTCGGGAGGGGAGAGCACTAATGAAAAACTGTTTTTT
v_call: TRBV5-4; cdr3_length: 16; clone_size: -; j_call: TRBJ2-3; d_call: TRBD1; cdr3_aa: CASSRSDRVVTDTQYF; cdr3_nt: TGTGCCAGCAGCCGGAGTGACAGGGTGGTCACAGATACGCAGTATTTT
v_call: TRBV7-6; cdr3_length: 16; clone_size: -; j_call: TRBJ2-5; d_call: TRBD2; cdr3_aa: CASSLGSGGTLETQYF; cdr3_nt: TGTGCCAGCAGCTTGGGTAGCGGGGGGACCTTAGAGACCCAGTACTTC
v_call: TRBV10-3; cdr3_length: 15; clone_size: -; j_call: TRBJ1-6; d_call: -; cdr3_aa: CAISARTESNSPLHF; cdr3_nt: TGTGCCATCAGTGCCCGGACAGAGAGTAATTCACCCCTCCACTTT
v_call: TRBV18; cdr3_length: 13; clone_size: -; j_call: TRBJ1-5; d_call: -; cdr3_aa: CASSRQTNQPQHF; cdr3_nt: TGTGCCAGCTCTCGACAGACTAATCAGCCCCAGCATTTT
v_call: TRBV15; cdr3_length: 13; clone_size: once; j_call: TRBJ1-6; d_call: -; cdr3_aa: CATSKQTNSPLHF; cdr3_nt: TGTGCCACCAGCAAACAGACGAATTCACCCCTCCACTTT
v_call: TRBV15; cdr3_length: 15; clone_size: -; j_call: TRBJ2-1; d_call: TRBD2; cdr3_aa: CATSRGGGGAREQFF; cdr3_nt: TGTGCCACCAGCAGAGGTGGCGGGGGGGCCCGTGAGCAGTTCTTC
v_call: TRBV29-1; cdr3_length: 11; clone_size: once; j_call: TRBJ2-5; d_call: -; cdr3_aa: CSVGQQETQYF; cdr3_nt: TGCAGCGTTGGACAGCAAGAGACCCAGTACTTC
v_call: TRBV11-2; cdr3_length: 14; clone_size: -; j_call: TRBJ2-1; d_call: TRBD2; cdr3_aa: CASRERGGTREQFF; cdr3_nt: TGTGCCAGCAGGGAGCGGGGGGGAACGCGTGAGCAGTTCTTC
v_call: TRBV7-3; cdr3_length: 15; clone_size: -; j_call: TRBJ2-3; d_call: -; cdr3_aa: CASSLGTYSTDTQFF; cdr3_nt: TGTGCCAGCAGCTTAGGGACTTATAGCACAGATACGCAGTTTTTT
v_call: TRBV28; cdr3_length: 15; clone_size: -; j_call: TRBJ1-1; d_call: -; cdr3_aa: CASRAETALNTEAFF; cdr3_nt: TGTGCCAGCAGGGCCGAGACAGCCTTGAACACTGAAGCTTTCTTT
v_call: TRBV7-3; cdr3_length: 17; clone_size: -; j_call: TRBJ2-3; d_call: TRBD2; cdr3_aa: CASSLSGGGASTDTQYF; cdr3_nt: TGTGCCAGCAGCTTATCCGGCGGGGGAGCTAGCACAGATACGCAGTATTTT
v_call: TRBV28; cdr3_length: 12; clone_size: few; j_call: TRBJ2-2; d_call: -; cdr3_aa: CASTGSIGELFF; cdr3_nt: TGTGCCAGCACGGGATCCATAGGGGAGCTGTTTTTT
v_call: TRBV6-5; cdr3_length: 15; clone_size: -; j_call: TRBJ2-7; d_call: -; cdr3_aa: CASSLDRGGGYEQYF; cdr3_nt: TGTGCCAGCAGTCTAGACAGGGGAGGGGGCTACGAGCAGTACTTC
v_call: TRBV5-1; cdr3_length: 13; clone_size: -; j_call: TRBJ2-5; d_call: -; cdr3_aa: CASSLGLQETQYF; cdr3_nt: TGCGCCAGCAGCTTAGGACTCCAAGAGACCCAGTACTTC
v_call: TRBV5-1; cdr3_length: 17; clone_size: -; j_call: TRBJ2-3; d_call: TRBD2; cdr3_aa: CASSLVPAGSGTDTQYF; cdr3_nt: TGCGCCAGCAGCTTGGTCCCAGCGGGGAGTGGGACAGATACGCAGTATTTT
v_call: TRBV18; cdr3_length: 15; clone_size: -; j_call: TRBJ1-2; d_call: TRBD1; cdr3_aa: CASSPGQGDNYGYTF; cdr3_nt: TGTGCCAGCTCACCAGGACAGGGGGATAACTATGGCTACACCTTC
v_call: TRBV27; cdr3_length: 14; clone_size: once; j_call: TRBJ1-5; d_call: -; cdr3_aa: CASSPRSGHQPQHF; cdr3_nt: TGTGCCAGCAGTCCCCGATCAGGGCATCAGCCCCAGCATTTT
v_call: TRBV28; cdr3_length: 15; clone_size: -; j_call: TRBJ1-4; d_call: -; cdr3_aa: CASTLGGQGNEKLFF; cdr3_nt: TGTGCCAGCACCTTGGGGGGGCAGGGTAATGAAAAACTGTTTTTT
v_call: TRBV7-2; cdr3_length: 15; clone_size: -; j_call: TRBJ1-3; d_call: -; cdr3_aa: CASSFRVASGNTIYF; cdr3_nt: TGTGCCAGCAGCTTCAGGGTGGCATCTGGAAACACCATATATTTT
v_call: TRBV19; cdr3_length: 13; clone_size: -; j_call: TRBJ1-5; d_call: -; cdr3_aa: CASSTTDNQPQHF; cdr3_nt: TGTGCCAGTAGTACAACAGACAATCAGCCCCAGCATTTT
v_call: TRBV7-2; cdr3_length: 16; clone_size: few; j_call: TRBJ2-3; d_call: -; cdr3_aa: CASSTSGSVTTDTQYF; cdr3_nt: TGTGCCAGCAGCACAAGTGGTAGCGTGACCACAGATACGCAGTATTTT
v_call: TRBV2; cdr3_length: 17; clone_size: -; j_call: TRBJ1-1; d_call: -; cdr3_aa: CASRFLRETGINTEAFF; cdr3_nt: TGTGCCAGCAGATTTTTGAGGGAGACAGGCATAAACACTGAAGCTTTCTTT
v_call: TRBV19; cdr3_length: 19; clone_size: -; j_call: TRBJ2-1; d_call: TRBD2; cdr3_aa: CASSIGPGTSGRNGNEQFF; cdr3_nt: TGTGCCAGTAGTATTGGGCCGGGGACTAGCGGGAGGAATGGCAATGAGCAGTTCTTC